The source of this TCR beta chain is a study of regulatory T cells in long-lasting Graves disease. Study-wide results and caveats: Gene preferences differed: TRBV28, TRBJ1-2, TRBJ2-5 in persistent cases. Researchers reported studying only peripheral blood, not thyroid tissue. Persistent Graves' patients showed less TCR diversity than newly diagnosed ones.

Germline V gene sequence: CDR1 MNHEY, CDR2 SMNVEV (reference sequence). There are 17 residues in the CDR3. V shed 6 bases and J 4 bases; nucleotides not matched to a gene: 11. This clonotype was recorded at least ten times. Its cognate antigen is unknown. Both iRepertoire HTBI primers and Arm-PCR of CDR3 regions were used to build the TCR beta libraries. TCRdb re-called the multiplex PCR reads through MiXCR, storing one row per CDR3 protein. Of a few hundred thousand distinct CDR3 sequences listed, about a quarter were seen once; the top ten hold about a quarter. Time point specified: persistent/refractory GD, antithyroid drugs over 5 years with positive TRAb. Generation of the TCR library employed RNA extracted from PBMCs. Graves' disease diagnosis followed American Thyroid Association guidelines.

Sample: peripheral blood mononuclear cells (PBMCs), taken when the disease was refractory, from a patient treated with antithyroid drugs. This clonotype was sampled from a female donor with Graves disease. This sequence joins TRBV27 and TRBJ2-2; 10 bases are shared with TRBD2. CDR3: CASSRDLAGGFTGELFF. The CDR3, as DNA: TGTGCCAGCAGCCGAGATTTAGCGGGAGGCTTCACCGGGGAGCTGTTTTTT.